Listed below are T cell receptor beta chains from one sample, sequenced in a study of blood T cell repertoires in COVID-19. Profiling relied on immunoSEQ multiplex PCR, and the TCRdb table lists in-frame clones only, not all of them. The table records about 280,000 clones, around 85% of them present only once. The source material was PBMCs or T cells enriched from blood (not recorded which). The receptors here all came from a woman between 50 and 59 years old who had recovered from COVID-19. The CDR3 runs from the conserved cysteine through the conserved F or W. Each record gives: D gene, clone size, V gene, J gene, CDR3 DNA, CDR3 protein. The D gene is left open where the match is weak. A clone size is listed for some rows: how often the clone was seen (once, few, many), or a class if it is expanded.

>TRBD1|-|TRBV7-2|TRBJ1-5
TGTGCCAGCAGCGCCGGGACAGTCAATCAGCCCCAGCATTTT
CASSAGTVNQPQHF
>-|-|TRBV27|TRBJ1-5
TGTGCCAGCAGTTTCTCCTTAGTTCAGCCCCAGCATTTT
CASSFSLVQPQHF
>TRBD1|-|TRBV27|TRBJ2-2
TGTGCCAGCAGTTTTTTAGGCGACAGGGGGCATGGCGCCGGGGAGCTGTTTTTT
CASSFLGDRGHGAGELFF
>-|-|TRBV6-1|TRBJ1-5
TGTGCCAGCAGTGAAGCTCCTGCCTACTACACTCAGCCCCAGCATTTT
CASSEAPAYYTQPQHF
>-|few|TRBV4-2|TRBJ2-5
TGTGCCAGCAGCCCCCAAAAACCGCCGGGGATTGAGACCCAGTACTTC
CASSPQKPPGIETQYF
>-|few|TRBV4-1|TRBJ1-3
TGCGCCAGCGGCGGGGCCGTCTCTGGAAACACCATATATTTT
CASGGAVSGNTIYF
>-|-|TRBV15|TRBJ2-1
TGTGCCACCAGCAGAGTTGTGACTCCTCGTGGGTATGAGCAGTTCTTC
CATSRVVTPRGYEQFF
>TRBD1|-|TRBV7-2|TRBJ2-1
TGTGCCAGCAGCCACCCTGGGACAGGGGGCAATGAGCAGTTCTTC
CASSHPGTGGNEQFF
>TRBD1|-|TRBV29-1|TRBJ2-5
TGCAGCGCAACCGGGACAGGGGAAGAGACCCAGTACTTC
CSATGTGEETQYF
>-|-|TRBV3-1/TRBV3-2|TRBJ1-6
TGTGCCAGCAGCCAAGGGCGGGGTAATTCACCCCTCCACTTT
CASSQGRGNSPLHF
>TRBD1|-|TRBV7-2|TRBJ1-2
TGTGCCAGCAGCATAGGGGGCAATTATGGCTACACCTTC
CASSIGGNYGYTF
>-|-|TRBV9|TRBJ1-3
TGTGCCAGCAGCGTAGCTCCCCAAACCGGGGGTGGAAACACCATATATTTT
CASSVAPQTGGGNTIYF
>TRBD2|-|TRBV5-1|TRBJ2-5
TGCGCCAGCAGCTTTAGTCGAGCGGGAAAAGAGACCCAGTACTTC
CASSFSRAGKETQYF
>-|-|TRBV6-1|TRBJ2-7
TGTGCCAGCAGTGAAAACAGGGAGCAGTACTTC
CASSENREQYF
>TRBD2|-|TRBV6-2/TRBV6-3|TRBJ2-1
TGTGCCAGCAGCAGGACTAGCGGATACAATGAGCAGTTCTTC
CASSRTSGYNEQFF
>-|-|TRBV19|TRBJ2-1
TGTGCCAGTACCGTCCGAGGGTTCCATGAGCAGTTCTTC
CASTVRGFHEQFF
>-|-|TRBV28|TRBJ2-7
TGTGCCAGCAGGCTCAGAAATTACGAGCAGTACTTC
CASRLRNYEQYF
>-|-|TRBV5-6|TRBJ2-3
TGTGCCAGCAGCCTGGGGGCTAGCGGACCCACAGATACGCAGTATTTT
CASSLGASGPTDTQYF
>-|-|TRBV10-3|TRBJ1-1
TGTGCCATCAGGGCCGGGTTGGCCACTGAAGCTTTCTTT
CAIRAGLATEAFF
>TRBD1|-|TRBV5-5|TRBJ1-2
TGTGCCAGCAGCGTACAGGGGGAAGACTATGGCTACACCTTC
CASSVQGEDYGYTF
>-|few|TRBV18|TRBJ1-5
TGTGCCAGCTCTACGGACAGTAGCGATCAGCCCCAGCATTTT
CASSTDSSDQPQHF
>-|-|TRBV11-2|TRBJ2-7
TGTGCCAGCAGCTTAGCCTTCAGGGGTTACGAGCAGTACTTC
CASSLAFRGYEQYF
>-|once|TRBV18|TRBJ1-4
TGTGCCAGCTCACCGCAACGGGACTCACCTGAAAAACTGTTTTTT
CASSPQRDSPEKLFF
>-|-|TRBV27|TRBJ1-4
TGTGCCAGCAGTTTCGACAGACTTAATGAAAAACTGTTTTTT
CASSFDRLNEKLFF
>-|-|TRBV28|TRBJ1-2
TGTGCCAGCAGTTTGCAGTGGAGTGGCTACACCTTC
CASSLQWSGYTF
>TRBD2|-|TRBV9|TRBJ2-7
TGTGCCAGCAGCCCCGGGACTAGCGACGAGCAGTACTTC
CASSPGTSDEQYF
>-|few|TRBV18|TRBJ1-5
TGTGCCAGCTCACCACAGGGGCAGGGCTCCCCCAATCAGCCCCAGCATTTT
CASSPQGQGSPNQPQHF
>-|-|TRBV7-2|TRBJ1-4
TGTGCCAGCAGCTTATGGCCTAGGATTGAAAATGAAAAACTGTTTTTT
CASSLWPRIENEKLFF
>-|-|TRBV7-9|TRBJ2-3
TGTGCCAGCAGCAACGGACAGACTGGCACAGATACGCAGTATTTT
CASSNGQTGTDTQYF